These 20 T cell receptor beta chains were all obtained from the same sample, sequenced in a study of cytomegalovirus exposure and HLA in healthy donors (dated 2017 in TCRdb). Libraries were constructed by the immunoSEQ multiplex PCR assay. For the multiplex PCR, a mixture combining 60 forward primers for TCR Vbeta segments and 13 reverse primers for TCR Jbeta segments was used. TCRdb provides this immuneACCESS table in a form limited to in-frame rearrangements. Some clones are lacking; in checked studies, under half of them reflect an unresolved V gene, and why the rest are absent is not known. The sample data list around 180,000 clones, and around 83% of these were observed just once. The ten largest clones take up around 1% of the sample. Input material: PBMCs. The receptors shown here come from a woman in her thirties or forties in good health and CMV-seronegative.

V gene TRBV7-8 combines with J gene TRBJ2-7; the D is unclear. The germline V and J ends were trimmed by 5 bases and 0 bases, with 8 bases remaining between them. Germline V gives CDR1 SGHVS, CDR2 FQNEAQ. The CDR3 spans 13 residues. The CDR3 reads CASSPLTSYEQYF. In DNA form, the CDR3 reads TGTGCCAGCAGCCCCCTAACCTCCTACGAGCAGTACTTC.

The CDR3 loop is CASSSTTRGLYGYTF. As DNA, the CDR3 is TGTGCCAGCAGTTCAACCACCAGGGGCCTATATGGCTACACCTTC. This rearrangement joins TRBV7-2 to TRBJ1-2; possibly TRBD1 for D (6 bases). The CDR3 runs 15 residues. Per germline, CDR1 SGHTA and CDR2 FQGNSA. Deletions cut 6 bases from V and 5 bases from J, with 19 bases between.

The chain combines TRBV7-9 with TRBJ2-6, with 7 bases matching TRBD1. There are 16 residues in the CDR3. Germline V gives CDR1 SEHNR, CDR2 FQNEAQ (reference sequence). The junction had 5 bases not matched to a gene; V was cut back by 2 bases and J by 4 bases. This CDR3 reads CASSLSRGTGANVLTF. The CDR3 region has the DNA TGTGCCAGCAGCTTAAGCAGGGGGACCGGGGCCAACGTCCTGACTTTC.

This chain links TRBV6-1 with TRBJ1-2, with 9 bases fitting TRBD1. CDR1 is MNHNS and CDR2 is SASEGT in the germline V gene. The CDR3 totals 13 residues. With 10 bases clipped from V and 3 bases from J, the junction kept 6 bases outside the gene matches. The CDR3 loop reads CATSQGAYYGYTF. CDR3 nucleotide sequence: TGTGCCACCTCACAGGGGGCGTACTATGGCTACACCTTC.

This clone was detected a few times. This chain links TRBV6-5 with TRBJ2-1, with TRBD2 matching 10 bases. The CDR3 length is 14 residues. V dropped 7 bases and J dropped 6; count of bases not matched to a gene: 6. Germline assignment: CDR1 MNHEY and CDR2 SVGAGI. The CDR3 is CASTPGTSVNEQFF. DNA for the CDR3: TGTGCCAGCACTCCCGGGACTAGCGTCAATGAGCAGTTCTTC.

This clone came up a few times. The rearrangement joins TRBV4-1 to TRBJ2-1, with 7 bases aligning to TRBD1. The length of the CDR3 is 15 residues. Germline CDR1 is MGHRA and CDR2 is YSYEKL. The trim removed 4 bases at V and 0 bases at J, leaving 3 bases unmatched. CDR3 residues: CASSPQGSSYNEQFF. CDR3 DNA sequence: TGCGCCAGCAGCCCACAGGGGAGCTCCTACAATGAGCAGTTCTTC.

The gene calls are TRBV4-3 and TRBJ2-5; D remains ambiguous. The CDR3 totals 13 residues. The germline V gene has CDR1 LGHNA and CDR2 YSLEER. Trimming took off 1 base at V and 4 bases at J, with 7 bases between the two ends. The CDR3 nucleotides read TGCGCCAGCAGCCAAGTTAGCTCAGAGACCCAGTACTTC. Amino acids: CASSQVSSETQYF.

The CDR3, as DNA: TGTGCCAGCAGCATAGGACAGGGCGAAAAACTGTTTTTT. This gives the protein CASSIGQGEKLFF. The chain has TRBV2 and TRBJ1-4; 8 bases fit TRBD1. The CDR3 totals 13 residues. The germline V gene has CDR1 SNHLY and CDR2 FYNNEI. The J segment lost 8 bases and the V segment lost 6 bases, leaving 5 bases of the junction unmatched.

This rearrangement joins TRBV28 to TRBJ1-5; 11 bases match TRBD1. There are 15 residues in the CDR3. CDR1 MDHEN and CDR2 SYDVKM come from the germline V gene. The J segment lost 5 bases and the V segment lost 5 bases, leaving 5 bases of the junction unmatched. The CDR3 reads CASSGQGAGDQPQHF. CDR3 bases: TGTGCCAGCAGTGGACAGGGGGCGGGCGATCAGCCCCAGCATTTT.

V usage is TRBV7-9 and J usage is TRBJ2-1; 7 bases are shared with TRBD2. Germline loops: CDR1 SEHNR, CDR2 FQNEAQ (reference sequence). This CDR3 comprises 14 residues. Trimming cost V 9 bases and J 4 bases; bases outside gene matches: 9. The CDR3: CASNGLAEYNEQFF. In nucleotides, the CDR3 is TGTGCCAGTAACGGGCTAGCGGAATACAATGAGCAGTTCTTC. Drawing the rest from reference TRBV7-9 and TRBJ2-1, the complete variable domain is DTGVSQNPRHKITKRGQNVTFRCDPISEHNRLYWYRQTLGQGPEFLTYFQNEAQLEKSRLLSDRFSAERPKGSFSTLEIQRTEQGDSAMYLCASNGLAEYNEQFFGPGTRLTVL.

V is TRBV11-2 and J is TRBJ2-5; tentative D call: TRBD1 (6 bases). V shed 5 bases and J shed 9 bases, with 19 bases lying between them. Germline loops: CDR1 SGHAT, CDR2 FQNNGV. This CDR3 spans 14 amino acids. The CDR3 loop reads CASSQRQARGAQYF. DNA for the CDR3: TGTGCCAGCAGCCAAAGACAGGCTCGGGGTGCCCAGTACTTC.

V is TRBV4-3 and J is TRBJ2-1; 8 bases line up with TRBD1. The trim removed 4 bases at V and 7 bases at J, leaving 3 bases unmatched. The V gene's germline CDR1 is LGHNA and CDR2 YSLEER. This CDR3 has 13 amino acids. DNA of the CDR3: TGCGCCAGCAGCCGACGGACAGGGAATGAGCAGTTCTTC. It yields the protein CASSRRTGNEQFF.

Of note for this clone: Other DNA sequences of this sample code for an identical CDR3. V is TRBV7-2 and J is TRBJ1-1; 8 bases are shared with TRBD1. Germline V gene data show CDR1 as SGHTA and CDR2 as FQGNSA. The CDR3 length is 14 residues. V was clipped by 3 bases and J by 4 bases; unmatched bases: 4. The CDR3 bases are TGTGCCAGCAGCTTTCAAACAGGGGGCACTGAAGCTTTCTTT. Amino acids: CASSFQTGGTEAFF. Variable domain in full (rest from reference TRBV7-2 and TRBJ1-1): GAGVSQSPSNKVTEKGKDVELRCDPISGHTALYWYRQSLGQGLEFLIYFQGNSAPDKSGLPSDRFSAERTGGSVSTLTIQRTQQEDSAVYLCASSFQTGGTEAFFGQGTRLTVV.

The chain is built from TRBV10-3 and TRBJ2-1; TRBD1 agrees at 8 bases. The CDR3 spans 14 residues. From germline, CDR1 is ENHRY and CDR2 SYGVKD. The V gene end was trimmed by 1 base and the J gene end by 9 bases; junction bases not matched to a gene: 5. CDR3 sequence (DNA): TGTGCCATCAGTGAGTTATCCGGGACAGGTGAGCAGTTCTTC. Its protein product is CAISELSGTGEQFF.

The chain carries TRBV2 and TRBJ2-1; D might be TRBD2 (6 bases). The CDR3 has 14 amino acids. V was cut by 7 bases and J by 0 bases, with 10 bases left in between. Looked up from germline, CDR1 is SNHLY and CDR2 is FYNNEI. This chain's CDR3 is CASNRESSYNEQFF. In DNA, the CDR3 is TGTGCCAGCAATCGGGAGAGCTCCTACAATGAGCAGTTCTTC.

This clone was found once. The V gene is TRBV6-1, the J gene TRBJ1-1, with D maybe TRBD1 (6 bases). V was shortened by 2 bases and J by 4 bases, with 14 bases between the two germline ends. CDR1 is MNHNS and CDR2 is SASEGT in the germline V gene. The CDR3 sequence is 15 residues long. As DNA, the CDR3 is TGTGCCAGCAGTGAATTAAGACTACAGGGCACTGAAGCTTTCTTT. Translating gives CASSELRLQGTEAFF.

The chain uses TRBV12-5 and TRBJ1-4; 7 bases map to TRBD1. J was trimmed by 8 bases and V by 6 bases; bases with no gene match: 12. This CDR3 is built from 15 residues. CDR1 is LGHNT and CDR2 is FRNRAP in the germline V gene. The chain's CDR3 is CASGTGFYGAEKLFF. CDR3 bases: TGTGCTAGTGGGACAGGGTTCTATGGCGCAGAAAAACTGTTTTTT.

The chain has TRBV18 and TRBJ1-5, with D possibly matching TRBD1 (6 bases). Trimming pared 2 bases from V and 6 bases from J, leaving 14 bases between. The CDR3 contains 15 residues. Germline V gives CDR1 KGHSH, CDR2 LQKENI. This CDR3 reads CASSPSDGGVQPQHF. The CDR3 DNA reads as TGTGCCAGCTCACCATCCGATGGGGGCGTTCAGCCCCAGCATTTT.

This clone appeared a few times. The chain joins TRBV9 to TRBJ2-1; the match to TRBD2 covers 8 bases. Per the germline V gene, CDR1 is SGDLS and CDR2 is YYNGEE. This CDR3 region has 14 residues. V was clipped by 2 bases and J by 6 bases; unmatched bases: 4. The CDR3: CASSVGTRVNEQFF. The CDR3, as DNA: TGTGCCAGCAGCGTGGGGACTAGGGTCAATGAGCAGTTCTTC.

The V and J genes are TRBV7-8 and TRBJ2-7; 10 nucleotides match TRBD1. The junction had 9 bases not matched to a gene; V was cut back by 5 bases and J by 5 bases. CDR3 length equals 15 residues. Per the germline V gene, CDR1 is SGHVS and CDR2 is FQNEAQ. The CDR3 loop is CASSPRQGAANEQYF. CDR3 DNA: TGTGCCAGCAGCCCTCGACAGGGGGCCGCGAACGAGCAGTACTTC.